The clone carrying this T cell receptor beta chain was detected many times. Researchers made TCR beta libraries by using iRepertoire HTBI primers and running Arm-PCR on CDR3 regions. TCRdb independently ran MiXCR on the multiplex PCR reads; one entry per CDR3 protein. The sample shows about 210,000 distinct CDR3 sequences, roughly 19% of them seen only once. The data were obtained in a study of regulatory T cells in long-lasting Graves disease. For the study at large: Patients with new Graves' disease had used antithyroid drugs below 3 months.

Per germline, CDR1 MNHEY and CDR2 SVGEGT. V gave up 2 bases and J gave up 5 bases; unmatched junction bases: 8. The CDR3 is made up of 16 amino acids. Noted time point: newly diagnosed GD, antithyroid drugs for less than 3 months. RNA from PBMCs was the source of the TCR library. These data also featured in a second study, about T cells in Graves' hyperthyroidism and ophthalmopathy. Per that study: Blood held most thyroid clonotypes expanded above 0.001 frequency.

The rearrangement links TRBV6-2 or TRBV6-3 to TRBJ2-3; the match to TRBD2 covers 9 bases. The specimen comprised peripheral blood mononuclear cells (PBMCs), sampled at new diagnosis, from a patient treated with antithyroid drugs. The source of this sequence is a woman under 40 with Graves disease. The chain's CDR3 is CASSYALAGGRDTQYF. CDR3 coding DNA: TGTGCCAGCAGTTACGCTTTGGCGGGAGGGCGAGATACGCAGTATTTT.